This T cell receptor (beta chain) was documented in a study of T cell responses to AZD1222 COVID-19 vaccine (dated by TCRdb to the early 2020s). Some background on the complete study: AZD1222 recipients whose second dose came at about 4 weeks and those whose second dose came at about 12 weeks were combined into one group, since spike-specific TCR depth and breadth did not differ between the two schedules. TCR sequencing covered fewer than 250 trial participants: 200 to 220 given two doses of AZD1222 and 26 given two doses of MenACWY control vaccine. Enrollment into the trials was organized by age into subgroups of 18-55, 56-69 and 70-plus years, and those subgroups contained roughly 150, 30 and 60 TCR-sequenced participants, respectively. Study-level results and caveats: Conclusions about previously exposed vaccinees are limited, since just 6 or 7 AZD1222 recipients were seropositive for SARS-CoV-2 at baseline. In the small 56-69-year group, the increase in depth fell short of significance, most likely because of low power. Most participants were white British and females outnumbered males, and the authors suggested that clonal diversity may have been underestimated. Epitopes outside the regions mutated in the B.1.351 and B.1.1.7 variants were reportedly recognized by nearly half of the unique spike-specific TCRs. The vaccine-associated CD4 TCRs covered the entire spike protein, and the dominant responses fell in regions 160-218 and 743-854. After two AZD1222 doses, spike-specific TCR breadth and depth were significantly higher than at day 0 and than in MenACWY recipients. Because no day 14 peak-response samples were available, the repertoires could be characterized only after the peak T cell response.

The CDR3 regions of human TCRbeta chains were analyzed by immunosequencing. The published analysis was carried out like this. Repertoire TCRs were matched against a reference library of SARS-CoV-2-specific TCRs generated with the MIRA antigen-specificity platform. Breadth meant the fraction of unique TCRs that were SARS-CoV-2-associated, whereas depth meant the fraction of total T cells that were SARS-CoV-2-associated. Each spike-specific TCR was assigned to its reactive spike region and to a CD4 or CD8 class using the MIRA data. Log10-transformed breadth and depth values were compared by one-way ANOVA with Sidak's multiple comparisons tests. TCRdb took this table from immuneACCESS and kept in-frame rearrangements with V and J called. Such tables lack part of the clones; where checked against another copy, unresolved V genes explain under half of the gap, and the rest is unexplained. The V and J calls and clone size come from that table; D and trimming were worked out from the DNA. For this sample the table gives under 200,000 clones, of which about 90% were detected only once. The ten largest make up about 1.9% of the sample.

The CDR3 covers 16 residues, taking in both the cysteine and the phenylalanine. Solely the CDR3 DNA is kept, with 48 bases framed from the first base. Cut back by 1 base and 2 bases, the V and J ends lie 10 bases apart. Taken from the germline V gene (reference sequence), the CDR1 and CDR2 loops are SGHNT and YYREEE. Note on this clone: Its antigen is not yet known. No base quality information exists; no much larger clone differs at one position.

Reading the label with the study, this specimen's time point is: baseline before first vaccination. The vaccinee samples were drawn from two UK trials, COV001 and COV002, one of which was a single-blind randomized controlled phase 2/3 trial testing AZD1222 (ChAdOx1 nCoV-19) in healthy adults. For TCRbeta chain sequencing, PBMC samples from trial participants were taken at day 0 and at day 28 after the second dose. This chain joins TRBV5-4 to TRBJ2-6; no confident D gene assignment can be made. This sample comprised peripheral blood, obtained on day 0 of AZD1222 vaccination. The source of this sequence is an adult in good health. The nucleotide sequence is given as TGTGCCAGCAGCTTGTCCCTGGGGACTGGGGCCAACGTCCTGACTTTC. Its protein product is CASSLSLGTGANVLTF.